This TCR beta chain was recovered during a study of long-term antiretroviral therapy in people with HIV (dated by TCRdb to 2022 to 2024). Turning to the overall study: Collection of the earliest samples took place about a decade ahead of the 2015 WHO recommendation for immediate ART, at a time when ART was typically delayed until CD4 counts fell. Among the 25 to 35 participants with HIV, ten to eleven were female. No cross-contamination during QIAcube processing was shown when test extractions of a monoclonal T-cell line were performed alongside about 30 polyclonal samples. The cohort contributed roughly 190 cryopreserved PBMC samples from 30 adults with confirmed HIV infection, collected serially over a mean of approximately six years (range 1-12). This retrospective serial study examined whether starting ART and sustained HIV suppression were associated with changes in the composition and diversity of the TRB repertoire in peripheral blood.

Comments on this clone: Its specific antigen is unknown. Base qualities are not provided; no much larger clone lies one nucleotide away.

The immunoSEQ hsTCRB v3.0 assay was used at survey level resolution to sequence the TRB variable region. The targeted TRB sequencing depth was roughly 40,000-50,000 T-cell genomes per sample. TRB libraries were pooled and sequenced on an Illumina MiSeq using a v3 150-cycle kit. The study's own analysis went as follows. Analysis of repertoires was carried out in R inside a reproducible Nextflow workflow spanning QC, data transformation and analysis. LymphoSeq2, an R package for exploring AIRR-Seq data, was used to implement the custom analyses. A handful of samples that yielded fewer than 5000 total TRB sequences were excluded, so that more than 150 HIV repertoires were analyzed. Among the approximately 200 retained HIV repertoires, some 57 were collected before ART initiation and roughly 130 were collected after ART initiation. Repertoires were downsampled to 5000 TRB nucleotide sequences, with summary statistics averaged over 100 downsampling iterations. The analysis kept only TRB sequences whose CDR3 regions were at least seven amino acids long. Diversity was measured with a Shannon entropy-derived clonality score and the Gini coefficient. In repertoire networks, the top 5000 CDR3 amino acid sequences were linked whenever an edit distance of one separated two sequences. For TRB CDR3 amino acid sequences, GLIPH2 was used to predict antigen specificity groups and MHC restriction. Known CMV, EBV, HIV or tissue antigen associations were flagged by matching CDR3 amino acid sequences against VDJdb and McPAS-TCR. Pre-ART, post-ART and control groups were compared with Wilcoxon signed-rank tests and Holm-Bonferroni correction. This is the immuneACCESS table as TCRdb keeps it, with only in-frame sequences that have V and J called. A part of the clones is gone; compared with another copy, unresolved V genes explain less than half, and the rest is unexplained. V, J and clone size are taken as reported in that table, and D and trimming were inferred from the DNA itself. Across this sample there are tens of thousands of clones, with over 90% seen only once. Around 2.7% of the sample is held by the ten biggest clonotypes.

CDR1 and CDR2 (SGHKS, YYEKEE) derive from the germline V gene (reference sequence). Measured from the cysteine to the phenylalanine, the CDR3 is 14 residues long. Of the read, only the CDR3 DNA is kept; its 42 bases are in frame from base 1. The V end loses 5 bases and the J end loses 7 bases, and a stretch of 13 bases separates them. What the research found in general, with its limitations: Expanded TRB clones identified before ART initiation dominated the repertoire at all time points, although this dominance fluctuated and declined in many PLHIV after ART. No data were available on ART adherence, viral resistance or therapy changes, limiting inferences about post-ART repertoire changes. Because cell numbers in pre-ART samples were limited, unsorted PBMC were profiled instead of sorted CD4+ and CD8+ T cells. Compared with controls, HIV repertoires had narrower CDR3 length ranges, and the network structure pointed to an antigen-experienced repertoire that shifted only slightly toward naive after ART. Starting ART was linked to a significant rise in TRB diversity, yet even with long-term ART the diversity remained significantly lower than in transplant donor controls. Since PBMC availability was limited, sequencing covered only the TCR beta chain, with no alpha chain pairing. The samples span the years 2004 to 2017, and the ART regimens used at that time may not be as effective as current regimens.

To be included, a participant needed at least one PBMC sample from before ART initiation plus at least two post-ART samples. Every participant with HIV received treatment in the United States of America. Before DNA extraction, cryopreserved samples containing 1-10 million PBMC were thawed and washed. At the time of the earliest PBMC sample for each participant with HIV, ages ranged from about 20 to 54 years. Each participant contributed PBMC samples from 1-4 timepoints before ART initiation and 2-8 timepoints after ART initiation, with a median of 7 samples. For every participant, serial HIV viral load, CD4+ T-cell count, ART history and demographic data were obtained. Genomic DNA was extracted from unsorted PBMC with a Qiagen kit on a QIAcube, with processing performed in batches of 12 samples.

The sequence was collected from a woman aged 45-60 years with HIV. The specimen was unsorted PBMCs, collected 3.7 years after starting antiretroviral therapy. Recombination joined TRBV5-5 with TRBJ1-6, with the D gene too uncertain to name. At the DNA level, the sequence is TGTGCCAGCAGAGTGGCTCCGTGGAATTCACCCCTCCACTTT. This sequence encodes CASRVAPWNSPLHF.